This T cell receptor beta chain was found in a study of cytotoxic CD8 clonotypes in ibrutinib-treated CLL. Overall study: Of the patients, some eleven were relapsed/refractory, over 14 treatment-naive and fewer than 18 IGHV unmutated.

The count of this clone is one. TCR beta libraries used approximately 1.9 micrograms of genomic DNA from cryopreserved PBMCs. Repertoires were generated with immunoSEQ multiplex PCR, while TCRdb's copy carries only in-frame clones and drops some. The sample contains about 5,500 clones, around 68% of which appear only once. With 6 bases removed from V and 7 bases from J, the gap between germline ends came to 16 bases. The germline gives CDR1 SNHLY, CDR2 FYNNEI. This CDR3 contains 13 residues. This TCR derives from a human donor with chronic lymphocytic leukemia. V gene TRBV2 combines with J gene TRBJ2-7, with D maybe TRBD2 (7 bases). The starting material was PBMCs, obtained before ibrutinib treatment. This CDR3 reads CASSSGGPREQYF. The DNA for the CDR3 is TGTGCCAGCAGCTCCGGGGGGCCAAGGGAGCAGTACTTC.